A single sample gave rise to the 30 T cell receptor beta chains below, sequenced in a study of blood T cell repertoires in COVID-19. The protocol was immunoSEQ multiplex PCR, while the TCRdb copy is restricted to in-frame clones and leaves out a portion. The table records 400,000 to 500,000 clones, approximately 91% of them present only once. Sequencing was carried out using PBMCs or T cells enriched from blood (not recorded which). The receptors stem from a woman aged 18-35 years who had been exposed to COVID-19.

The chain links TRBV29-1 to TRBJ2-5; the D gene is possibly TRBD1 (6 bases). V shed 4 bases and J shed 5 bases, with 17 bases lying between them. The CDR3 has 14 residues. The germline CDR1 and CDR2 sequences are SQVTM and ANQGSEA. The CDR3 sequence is CSVVLSGGQETQYF. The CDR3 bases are TGCAGCGTTGTCCTGTCTGGGGGCCAGGAGACCCAGTACTTC.

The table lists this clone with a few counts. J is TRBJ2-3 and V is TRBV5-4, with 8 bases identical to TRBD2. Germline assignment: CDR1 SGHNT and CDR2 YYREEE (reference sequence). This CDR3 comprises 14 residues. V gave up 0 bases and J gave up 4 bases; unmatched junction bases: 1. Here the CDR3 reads CASSLAGGADTQYF. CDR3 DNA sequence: TGTGCCAGCAGCTTGGCCGGGGGGGCAGATACGCAGTATTTT.

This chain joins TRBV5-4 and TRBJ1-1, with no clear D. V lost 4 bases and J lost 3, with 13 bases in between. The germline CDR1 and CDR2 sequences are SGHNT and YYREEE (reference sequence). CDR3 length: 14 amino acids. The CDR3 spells CASSLEQRDTEAFF. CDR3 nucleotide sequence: TGTGCCAGCAGCCTGGAACAGAGGGACACTGAAGCTTTCTTT. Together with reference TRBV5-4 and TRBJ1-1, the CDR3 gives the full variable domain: ETGVTQSPTHLIKTRGQQVTLRCSSQSGHNTVSWYQQALGQGPQFIFQYYREEENGRGNFPPRFSGLQFPNYSSELNVNALELDDSALYLCASSLEQRDTEAFFGQGTRLTVV.

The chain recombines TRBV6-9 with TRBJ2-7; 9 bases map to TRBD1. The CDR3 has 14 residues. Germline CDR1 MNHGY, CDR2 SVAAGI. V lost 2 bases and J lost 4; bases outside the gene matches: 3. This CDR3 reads CASSYRGQGYEQYF. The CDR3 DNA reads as TGTGCCAGCAGTTATAGAGGACAGGGGTACGAGCAGTACTTC.

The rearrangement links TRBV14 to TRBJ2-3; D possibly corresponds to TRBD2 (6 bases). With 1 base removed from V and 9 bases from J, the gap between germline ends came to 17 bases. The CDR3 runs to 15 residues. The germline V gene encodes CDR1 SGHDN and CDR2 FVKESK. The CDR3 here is CASSQALALRGTQYF. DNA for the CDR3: TGTGCCAGCAGCCAAGCACTAGCTTTGCGAGGGACGCAGTATTTT.

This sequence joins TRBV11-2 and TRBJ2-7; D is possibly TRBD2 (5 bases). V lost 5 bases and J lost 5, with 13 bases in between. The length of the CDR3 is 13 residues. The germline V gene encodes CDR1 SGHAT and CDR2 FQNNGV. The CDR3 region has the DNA TGTGCCAGCAGCCTAAAAGCGAGGGACGAGCAGTACTTC. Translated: CASSLKARDEQYF.

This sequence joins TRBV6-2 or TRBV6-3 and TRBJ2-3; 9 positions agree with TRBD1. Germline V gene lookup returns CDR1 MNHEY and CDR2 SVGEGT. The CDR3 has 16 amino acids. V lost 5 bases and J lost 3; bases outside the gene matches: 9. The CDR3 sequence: CASSRAPGTGTDTQYF. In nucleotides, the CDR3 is TGTGCCAGCAGTCGCGCCCCCGGGACAGGGACAGATACGCAGTATTTT.

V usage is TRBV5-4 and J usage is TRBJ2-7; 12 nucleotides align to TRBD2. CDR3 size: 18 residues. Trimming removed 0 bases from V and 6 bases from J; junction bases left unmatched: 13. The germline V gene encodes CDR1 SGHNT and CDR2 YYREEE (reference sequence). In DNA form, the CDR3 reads TGTGCCAGCAGCTTGGGGTGGGCTAGCGGGGGGGCCGCAGCCGAGCAGTACTTC. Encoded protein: CASSLGWASGGAAAEQYF.

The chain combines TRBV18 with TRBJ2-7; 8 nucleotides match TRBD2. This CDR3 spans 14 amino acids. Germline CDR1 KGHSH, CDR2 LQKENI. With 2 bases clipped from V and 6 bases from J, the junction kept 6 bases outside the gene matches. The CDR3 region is CASSPAGGQLEQYF. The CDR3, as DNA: TGTGCCAGCTCACCAGCGGGGGGCCAACTCGAGCAGTACTTC.

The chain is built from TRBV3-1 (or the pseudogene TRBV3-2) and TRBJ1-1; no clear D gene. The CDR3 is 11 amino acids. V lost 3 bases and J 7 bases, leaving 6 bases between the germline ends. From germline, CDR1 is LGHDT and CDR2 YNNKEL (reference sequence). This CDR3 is CASSQLGEAFF. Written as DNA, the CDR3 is TGTGCCAGCAGCCAGCTCGGTGAAGCTTTCTTT.

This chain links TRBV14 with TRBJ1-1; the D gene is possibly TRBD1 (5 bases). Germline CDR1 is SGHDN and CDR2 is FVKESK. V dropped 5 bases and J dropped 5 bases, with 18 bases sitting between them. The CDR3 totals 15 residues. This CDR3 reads CASSKESFRGTEAFF. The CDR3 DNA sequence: TGTGCCAGCAGCAAGGAGTCTTTCCGGGGGACTGAAGCTTTCTTT.

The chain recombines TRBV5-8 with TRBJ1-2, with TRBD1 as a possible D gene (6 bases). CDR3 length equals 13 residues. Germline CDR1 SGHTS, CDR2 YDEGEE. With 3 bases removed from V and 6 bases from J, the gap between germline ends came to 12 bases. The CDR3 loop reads CASSSNGDNGYTF. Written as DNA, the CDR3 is TGTGCCAGCAGCTCTAACGGGGACAATGGCTACACCTTC.

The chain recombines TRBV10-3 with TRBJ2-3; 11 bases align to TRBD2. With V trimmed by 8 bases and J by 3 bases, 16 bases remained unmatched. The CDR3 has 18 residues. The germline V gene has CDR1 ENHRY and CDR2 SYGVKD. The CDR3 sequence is CAIPPTSGRCRWTDTQYF. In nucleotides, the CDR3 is TGTGCCATCCCACCAACTAGCGGGAGATGTCGTTGGACAGATACGCAGTATTTT.

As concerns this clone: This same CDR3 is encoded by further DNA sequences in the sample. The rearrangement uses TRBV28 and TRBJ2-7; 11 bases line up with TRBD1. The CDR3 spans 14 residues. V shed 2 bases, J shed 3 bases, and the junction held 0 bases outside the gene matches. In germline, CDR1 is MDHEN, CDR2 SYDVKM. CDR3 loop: CASSLGTGGYEQYF. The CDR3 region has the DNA TGTGCCAGCAGTTTAGGGACAGGGGGCTACGAGCAGTACTTC.

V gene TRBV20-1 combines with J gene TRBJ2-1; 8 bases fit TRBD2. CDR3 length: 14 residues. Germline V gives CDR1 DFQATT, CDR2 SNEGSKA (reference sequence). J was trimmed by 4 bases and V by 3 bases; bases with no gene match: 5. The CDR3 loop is CSASGTSPYNEQFF. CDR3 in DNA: TGCAGTGCTAGTGGGACTAGTCCTTACAATGAGCAGTTCTTC.

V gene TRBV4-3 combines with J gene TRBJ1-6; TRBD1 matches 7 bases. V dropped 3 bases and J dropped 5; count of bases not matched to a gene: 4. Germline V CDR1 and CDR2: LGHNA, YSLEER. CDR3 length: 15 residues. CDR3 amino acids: CASSHGTANNSPLHF. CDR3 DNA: TGCGCCAGCAGCCACGGGACAGCTAATAATTCACCCCTCCACTTT.

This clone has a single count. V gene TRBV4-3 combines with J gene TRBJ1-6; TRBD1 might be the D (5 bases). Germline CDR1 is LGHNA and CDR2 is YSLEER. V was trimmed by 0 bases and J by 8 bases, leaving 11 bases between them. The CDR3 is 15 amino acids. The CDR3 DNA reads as TGCGCCAGCAGCCAAGAACGACAGATAGATTCACCCCTCCACTTT. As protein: CASSQERQIDSPLHF.

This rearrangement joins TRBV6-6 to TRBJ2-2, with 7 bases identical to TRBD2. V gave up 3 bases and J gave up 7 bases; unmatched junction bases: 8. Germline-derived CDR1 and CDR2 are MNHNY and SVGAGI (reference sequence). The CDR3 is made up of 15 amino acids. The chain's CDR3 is CASSYRAGAFGELFF. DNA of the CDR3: TGTGCCAGCAGTTATCGGGCGGGAGCGTTCGGGGAGCTGTTTTTT.

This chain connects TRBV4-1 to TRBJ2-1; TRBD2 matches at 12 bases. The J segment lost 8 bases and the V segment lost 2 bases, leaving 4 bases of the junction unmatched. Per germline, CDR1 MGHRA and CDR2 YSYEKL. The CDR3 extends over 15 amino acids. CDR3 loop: CASSQRLAGEYEQFF. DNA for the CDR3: TGCGCCAGCAGCCAACGACTAGCGGGAGAGTATGAGCAGTTCTTC.

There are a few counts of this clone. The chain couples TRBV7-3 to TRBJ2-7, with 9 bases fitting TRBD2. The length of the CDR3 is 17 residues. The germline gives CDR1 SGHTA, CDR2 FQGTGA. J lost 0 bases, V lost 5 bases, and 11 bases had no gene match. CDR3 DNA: TGTGCCAGCAGCGAAAAGCGGGAGGACCCCCGCTCCTACGAGCAGTACTTC. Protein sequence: CASSEKREDPRSYEQYF.

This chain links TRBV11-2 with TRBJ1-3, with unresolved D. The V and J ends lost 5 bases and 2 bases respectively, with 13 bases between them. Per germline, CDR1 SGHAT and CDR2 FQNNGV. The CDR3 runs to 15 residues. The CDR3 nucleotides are TGTGCCAGCAGCCCGAATGAGGTCACTGGAAACACCATATATTTT. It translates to CASSPNEVTGNTIYF.

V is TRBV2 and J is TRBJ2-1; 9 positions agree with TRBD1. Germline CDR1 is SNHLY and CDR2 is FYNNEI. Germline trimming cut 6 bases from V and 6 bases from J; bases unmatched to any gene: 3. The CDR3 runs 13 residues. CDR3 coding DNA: TGTGCCAGCAGGAGACAGGGGGGCAATGAGCAGTTCTTC. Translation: CASRRQGGNEQFF.

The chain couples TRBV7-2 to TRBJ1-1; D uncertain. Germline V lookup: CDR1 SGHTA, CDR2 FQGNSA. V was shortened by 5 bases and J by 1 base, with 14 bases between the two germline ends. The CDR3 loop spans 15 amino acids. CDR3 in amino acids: CASSESVNPNTEAFF. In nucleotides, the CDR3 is TGTGCCAGCAGCGAATCAGTGAACCCGAACACTGAAGCTTTCTTT.

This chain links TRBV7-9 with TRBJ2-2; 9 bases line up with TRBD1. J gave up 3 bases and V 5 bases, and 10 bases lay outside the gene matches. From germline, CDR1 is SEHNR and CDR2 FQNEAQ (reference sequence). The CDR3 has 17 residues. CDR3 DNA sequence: TGTGCCAGCAGCCCCTCTCCGGGACAGGGACACACCGGGGAGCTGTTTTTT. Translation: CASSPSPGQGHTGELFF.

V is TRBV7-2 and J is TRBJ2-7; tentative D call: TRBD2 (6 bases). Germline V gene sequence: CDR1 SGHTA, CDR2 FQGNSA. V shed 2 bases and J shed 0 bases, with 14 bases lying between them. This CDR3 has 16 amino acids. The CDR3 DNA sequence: TGTGCCAGCAGCTTAAGTGGGACTCTAATCTCCTACGAGCAGTACTTC. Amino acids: CASSLSGTLISYEQYF.

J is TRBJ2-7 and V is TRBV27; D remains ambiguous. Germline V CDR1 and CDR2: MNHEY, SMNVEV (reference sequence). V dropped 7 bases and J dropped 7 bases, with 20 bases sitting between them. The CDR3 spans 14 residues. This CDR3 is CASIPQRPSTEQYF. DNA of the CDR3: TGTGCCAGCATCCCTCAGAGGCCGTCTACGGAGCAGTACTTC.

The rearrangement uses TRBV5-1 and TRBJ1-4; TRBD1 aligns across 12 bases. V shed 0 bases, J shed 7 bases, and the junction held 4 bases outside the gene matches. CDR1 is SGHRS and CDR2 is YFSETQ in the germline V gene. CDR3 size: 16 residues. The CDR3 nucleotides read TGCGCCAGCAGCTTGGCCGGGACAGGGGGCGGTGAAAAACTGTTTTTT. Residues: CASSLAGTGGGEKLFF.

CDR3 DNA: TGTGCCAGTCGCGGAAAAGAGACCCAGTACTTC. Translating it yields CASRGKETQYF. The genes are TRBV28 and TRBJ2-5; D is undetermined. Looked up from germline, CDR1 is MDHEN and CDR2 is SYDVKM. V was shortened by 9 bases and J by 3 bases, with 8 bases between the two germline ends. The CDR3 has 11 residues.

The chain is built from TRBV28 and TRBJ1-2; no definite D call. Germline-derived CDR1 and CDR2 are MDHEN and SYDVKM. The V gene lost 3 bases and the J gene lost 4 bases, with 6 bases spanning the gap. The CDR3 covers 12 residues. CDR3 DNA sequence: TGTGCCAGCAGTTTGAGAGCCTATGGCTACACCTTC. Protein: CASSLRAYGYTF.

This CDR3 is CASSQEGGQGAYGYTF. The CDR3 coding sequence is TGCGCCAGCAGCCAAGAAGGGGGACAGGGGGCCTATGGCTACACCTTC. V gene TRBV4-3 combines with J gene TRBJ1-2; 12 positions agree with TRBD1. CDR1 is LGHNA and CDR2 is YSLEER in the germline V gene. CDR3 length: 16 residues. V shed 0 bases and J 4 bases; nucleotides not matched to a gene: 3.